This T cell receptor (beta chain) was obtained from a study of post-analysis software for immune sequencing data. Findings and limits, study-wide: Controls showed significantly higher normalized Chao1 diversity than did multiple sclerosis patients.

Prepared libraries of TCR beta cDNA carried unique molecular identifiers. Input amounts of 1 to 10 million T cells were used. These gave 500,000 or so cDNA molecules, so each molecule approximated one T cell. Using its own MiXCR run on the PCR reads, TCRdb lists one record per CDR3 protein. Of 600,000 to 700,000 distinct CDR3 sequences listed, approximately 60% are singletons. Remarks on this clonotype: As yet, its antigen is unknown.

This clonotype was obtained from a girl aged 2 to 10 with multiple sclerosis. Sequencing was performed on blood.

CDR3 amino acids: CASSDEGLAQETQYF. The CDR3 nucleotides are TGTGCCAGCAGCGACGAGGGACTAGCACAAGAGACCCAGTACTTC. The gene calls are TRBV9 and TRBJ2-5, with 9 bases identical to TRBD2. Germline CDR1 and CDR2: SGDLS and YYNGEE. The CDR3 runs to 15 residues. The V and J ends lost 3 bases and 2 bases, in that order; junction bases with no gene match: 5.